Reported below is one T cell receptor (beta chain). The source of the sample is a study of shared T cell receptors in the human thymus. The table came from immunoSEQ multiplex PCR; TCRdb's copy has only in-frame clones and leaves some out. The sample lists under 450,000 clones; roughly 94% were seen once. The specimen sequenced was thymocytes. This TCR derives from a human donor.

CDR3: CASSPLLRVTNEKLFF. CDR3 coding DNA: TGCGCCAGCAGCCCTCTCCTGAGGGTGACTAATGAAAAACTGTTTTTT. The genes are TRBV5-1 and TRBJ1-4, with D unresolved. The ends were cut back, 4 bases at V and 2 bases at J, with 15 bases in the middle. CDR1 SGHRS and CDR2 YFSETQ come from the germline V gene. The CDR3 loop spans 16 amino acids. The full variable domain, its missing parts supplied by reference TRBV5-1 and TRBJ1-4, is KAGVTQTPRYLIKTRGQQVTLSCSPISGHRSVSWYQQTPGQGLQFLFEYFSETQRNKGNFPGRFSGRQFSNSRSEMNVSTLELGDSALYLCASSPLLRVTNEKLFFGSGTQLSVL.